Given below is one T cell receptor (beta chain) in context. The antigen is unknown. This sample stems from a study of blood T cells in healthy people across ages. Study-wide points: Naive T cell percentage strongly correlated with TCR beta diversity. A greater number of naive CD4+ cells and higher diversity distinguished long-lived donors from aged donors.

Primers used in a second PCR of roughly 6 to 11 cycles were a sample-barcoded 5' primer and a J-beta primer mix. TCRdb reprocessed the 5' RACE reads with MiXCR, giving one entry per CDR3 protein. This repertoire shows over 1.5 million distinct CDR3 sequences, roughly 52% found once; its top ten account for around 2.1%. The CDR3 has 15 amino acids. The V and J ends lost 3 bases and 1 base respectively, with 14 bases between them. CDR1 and CDR2 (germline): SGHRS, YFSETQ. Donors were healthy Caucasian individuals from Russia aged roughly 6 to 100. Each sample gave at least 6.5 million isolated PBMCs. The sequence derives from a woman between 40 and 55 years old in good health. The chain recombines TRBV5-1 with TRBJ2-7, with D possibly matching TRBD2 (7 bases). Sequenced material: blood. The CDR3 bases are TGCGCCAGCAGCTGGGCCGCGGGGGCGTCCTACGAGCAGTACTTC. Translating it yields CASSWAAGASYEQYF.